This record concerns one T cell receptor beta chain sequence. This clone was recorded once. Its antigen is unknown. No base-level quality is on record; no much larger clone is a single base apart. Its CDR3 holds 15 amino acids, cysteine through phenylalanine. Of all the DNA, just the CDR3 is kept, 45 bases in frame from base 1. Ends trimmed: V by 2 bases, J by 1 base; bases unmatched to a gene: 5. The germline V gene (reference sequence) provides CDR1 GTSNPN and CDR2 SVGIG. For sequencing of the TCRbeta CDR3 region, genomic DNA was extracted from the sorted cells. The immunoSEQ Assay was used for sequencing of TCRbeta CDR3 regions. Sourced from immuneACCESS, this table was stored by TCRdb with only in-frame sequences that have V and J called. A share of the clones is absent; for the studies checked, an unresolved V gene accounts for under half, and the remainder has no known explanation. Recorded for this sample are approximately 82,000 clones; 87% of them occurred a single time. The top ten constitute roughly 0.54% of the sample.

This sample was taken from a study of OX40 agonist ivuxolimab in advanced cancers. For context, the study as a whole: Ivuxolimab was a fully human IgG2 agonistic monoclonal antibody targeting the costimulatory receptor OX40 (CD134). Of the approximately 53 patients in dose escalation, about 20 had hepatocellular carcinoma, about 15 had melanoma, 9 had renal cell carcinoma and 9 had head and neck cancer. Intravenous ivuxolimab was administered to patients every 2 weeks at six dose levels: 0.01, 0.1, 0.3, 1.5, 3 and 10 mg/kg. The point of sequencing TCRbeta in the periphery was to test whether ivuxolimab changed TCR sequence diversity and drove clonal T-cell expansion. The dose-escalation cohort was about 83% male with a mean age of approximately 60 years, ranging from about 20 to 80. Patients were allowed to have had prior anti-PD-1, anti-PD-L1 or anti-CTLA-4 therapy, and approximately 41% of the dose-escalation patients had previously received checkpoint inhibitors. The monotherapy dose-escalation portion (N ≈ 55 patients) of the phase I ivuxolimab trial is reported in the paper. Three dose-escalation patients achieved partial responses, one with hepatocellular carcinoma and two with cutaneous melanoma.

On the study overall, not on this receptor specifically: Low levels of normalized T-cell clonal expansion were also seen in some patients who did not respond. Antigen specificity was not determined for the clonally expanded peripheral T cells. At doses of 0.1 to 3.0 mg/kg, clonal expansion of both CD4+ and CD8+ blood T cells was observed from baseline to week 6. On average, CD8+ T cells showed more expanded clones than CD4+ T cells after ivuxolimab. In partial responders in the 0.1-3.0 mg/kg groups, normalized peripheral clonal expansion was found to be among the lowest, especially among CD8+ T cells.

The trial excluded patients who had a history of autoimmune disease or were on systemic immunosuppression. Peripheral blood for TCR sequencing was collected from all dose cohorts at baseline, on cycle 4 day 1, and on cycle 7 day 1. Samples came from an open-label, multicenter, first-in-human phase I dose-escalation trial of ivuxolimab. The trial enrolled adults with locally advanced or metastatic head and neck squamous cell, hepatocellular, melanoma or renal cell carcinoma. Before TCR sequencing, CD4+ T cells and CD8+ T cells were sorted from peripheral blood as separate populations. The chain links TRBV30 with TRBJ2-7; TRBD1 aligns with 10 central bases. The TCR sequence derives from an adult with an advanced solid tumor such as melanoma, head and neck, liver or kidney cancer. Source: CD4+ or CD8+ T cells sorted from blood, taken in a trial of the OX40 agonist ivuxolimab. The DNA is as follows: TGTGCCTGGAGTTCTTGGACAGGGGGATCCTACGAGCAGTACTTC. This translates into CAWSSWTGGSYEQYF.